Listed here is a single TCR beta chain. Its antigen is not identified. The data were taken from a study of graft-versus-host responses after intestinal transplantation. Looking at the study overall: Each recipient received a multivisceral, liver-intestinal, or isolated intestinal graft. Each recipient received anti-thymocyte globulin induction, then tacrolimus and steroids for around three years.

The table came from immunoSEQ multiplex PCR; TCRdb's copy has only in-frame clones and leaves some out. This sample carries about 120,000 clones, 90% to 95% of them seen once, and the ten largest clones take roughly 1.2%. CDR1 SGHTA and CDR2 FQGNSA come from the germline V gene. V shed 1 base and J shed 4 bases, with 15 bases lying between them. This CDR3 has 16 residues. The clonotype comes from a human donor who was the organ donor for an intestinal transplant. Sequencing was performed on unstimulated CD8+ T cells sorted from spleen or lymph node cells, taken before transplant. The chain is built from TRBV7-2 and TRBJ2-3, with D perhaps matching TRBD2 (6 bases). The CDR3 reads CASSLVGLTFSDTQYF. CDR3 sequence (DNA): TGTGCCAGCAGCTTAGTGGGACTTACGTTCTCAGATACGCAGTATTTT.